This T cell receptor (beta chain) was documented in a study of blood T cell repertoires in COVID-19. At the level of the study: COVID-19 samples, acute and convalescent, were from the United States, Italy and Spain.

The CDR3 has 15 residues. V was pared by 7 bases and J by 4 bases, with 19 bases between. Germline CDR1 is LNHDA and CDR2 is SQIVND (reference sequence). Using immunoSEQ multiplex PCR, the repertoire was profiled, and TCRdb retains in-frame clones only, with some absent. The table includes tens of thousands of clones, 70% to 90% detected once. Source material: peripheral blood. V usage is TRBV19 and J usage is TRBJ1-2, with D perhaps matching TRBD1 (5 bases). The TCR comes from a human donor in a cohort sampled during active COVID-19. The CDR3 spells CASTMEGRGTYGYTF. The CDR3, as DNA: TGTGCCAGTACCATGGAGGGCCGCGGGACCTATGGCTACACCTTC.